This is a list of T cell receptor beta chains from one sample in a study of shared clonotypes between healthy human individuals. Using immunoSEQ multiplex PCR, the repertoire was profiled, and TCRdb retains in-frame clones only, with some absent. The data contain millions of clones, about 92% of them seen just once; the ten biggest clones take up roughly 0.13%. Material for sequencing was naive CD4+ T cells sorted from blood. The receptors stem from a man between 18 and 35 years old in good health. The CDR3 runs from the conserved cysteine through the conserved F or W. The D gene is left open where the match is weak. Some rows mark clone size as missing; the rest say once, few, many or name a class of expanded clone.

j_call clone_size v_call d_call cdr3_aa cdr3_nt
TRBJ2-3 . TRBV7-3 . CASSRPGGAATQYF TGTGCCAGCAGCCGGCCCGGAGGGGCGGCTACGCAGTATTTT
TRBJ2-7 . TRBV5-4 . CASSPPGDRREQYF TGTGCCAGCAGCCCCCCGGGGGACAGACGGGAGCAGTACTTC
TRBJ2-4 . TRBV18 TRBD2 CASSLAGGDIQYF TGTGCCAGCTCCCTCGCTGGGGGGGACATTCAGTACTTC
TRBJ2-7 . TRBV5-4 TRBD1 CASSLENRGQGATYEQYF TGTGCCAGCAGCTTGGAGAACAGGGGACAGGGGGCCACCTACGAGCAGTACTTC
TRBJ1-6 . TRBV7-9 TRBD1 CASSLATGQGGSPLHF TGTGCCAGCAGCTTAGCGACGGGACAGGGAGGGTCACCCCTCCACTTT
TRBJ1-2 . TRBV19 TRBD1 CASTGQGVNYGYTF TGTGCCAGTACCGGACAGGGTGTTAACTATGGCTACACCTTC
TRBJ2-5 once TRBV10-3 TRBD1 CAISGGGQGTETQYF TGTGCCATCAGTGGGGGGGGACAGGGTACCGAGACCCAGTACTTC
TRBJ2-3 once TRBV19 . CASSIGEGNTDTQYF TGTGCCAGTAGTATAGGAGAAGGGAACACAGATACGCAGTATTTT
TRBJ2-5 . TRBV2 . CASSEVSGNLGGQYF TGTGCCAGCAGTGAAGTGAGTGGCAATCTAGGCGGGCAGTACTTC
TRBJ2-7 . TRBV6-5 . CASSQGPSYEQYF TGTGCCAGCAGTCAGGGTCCCTCCTACGAGCAGTACTTC
TRBJ2-7 . TRBV5-4 . CASSIDSLINEQYF TGTGCCAGCAGCATAGACAGCCTTATAAACGAGCAGTACTTC
TRBJ1-1 . TRBV5-1 . CASSGRRNTEAFF TGCGCCAGCAGCGGCCGAAGGAACACTGAAGCTTTCTTT